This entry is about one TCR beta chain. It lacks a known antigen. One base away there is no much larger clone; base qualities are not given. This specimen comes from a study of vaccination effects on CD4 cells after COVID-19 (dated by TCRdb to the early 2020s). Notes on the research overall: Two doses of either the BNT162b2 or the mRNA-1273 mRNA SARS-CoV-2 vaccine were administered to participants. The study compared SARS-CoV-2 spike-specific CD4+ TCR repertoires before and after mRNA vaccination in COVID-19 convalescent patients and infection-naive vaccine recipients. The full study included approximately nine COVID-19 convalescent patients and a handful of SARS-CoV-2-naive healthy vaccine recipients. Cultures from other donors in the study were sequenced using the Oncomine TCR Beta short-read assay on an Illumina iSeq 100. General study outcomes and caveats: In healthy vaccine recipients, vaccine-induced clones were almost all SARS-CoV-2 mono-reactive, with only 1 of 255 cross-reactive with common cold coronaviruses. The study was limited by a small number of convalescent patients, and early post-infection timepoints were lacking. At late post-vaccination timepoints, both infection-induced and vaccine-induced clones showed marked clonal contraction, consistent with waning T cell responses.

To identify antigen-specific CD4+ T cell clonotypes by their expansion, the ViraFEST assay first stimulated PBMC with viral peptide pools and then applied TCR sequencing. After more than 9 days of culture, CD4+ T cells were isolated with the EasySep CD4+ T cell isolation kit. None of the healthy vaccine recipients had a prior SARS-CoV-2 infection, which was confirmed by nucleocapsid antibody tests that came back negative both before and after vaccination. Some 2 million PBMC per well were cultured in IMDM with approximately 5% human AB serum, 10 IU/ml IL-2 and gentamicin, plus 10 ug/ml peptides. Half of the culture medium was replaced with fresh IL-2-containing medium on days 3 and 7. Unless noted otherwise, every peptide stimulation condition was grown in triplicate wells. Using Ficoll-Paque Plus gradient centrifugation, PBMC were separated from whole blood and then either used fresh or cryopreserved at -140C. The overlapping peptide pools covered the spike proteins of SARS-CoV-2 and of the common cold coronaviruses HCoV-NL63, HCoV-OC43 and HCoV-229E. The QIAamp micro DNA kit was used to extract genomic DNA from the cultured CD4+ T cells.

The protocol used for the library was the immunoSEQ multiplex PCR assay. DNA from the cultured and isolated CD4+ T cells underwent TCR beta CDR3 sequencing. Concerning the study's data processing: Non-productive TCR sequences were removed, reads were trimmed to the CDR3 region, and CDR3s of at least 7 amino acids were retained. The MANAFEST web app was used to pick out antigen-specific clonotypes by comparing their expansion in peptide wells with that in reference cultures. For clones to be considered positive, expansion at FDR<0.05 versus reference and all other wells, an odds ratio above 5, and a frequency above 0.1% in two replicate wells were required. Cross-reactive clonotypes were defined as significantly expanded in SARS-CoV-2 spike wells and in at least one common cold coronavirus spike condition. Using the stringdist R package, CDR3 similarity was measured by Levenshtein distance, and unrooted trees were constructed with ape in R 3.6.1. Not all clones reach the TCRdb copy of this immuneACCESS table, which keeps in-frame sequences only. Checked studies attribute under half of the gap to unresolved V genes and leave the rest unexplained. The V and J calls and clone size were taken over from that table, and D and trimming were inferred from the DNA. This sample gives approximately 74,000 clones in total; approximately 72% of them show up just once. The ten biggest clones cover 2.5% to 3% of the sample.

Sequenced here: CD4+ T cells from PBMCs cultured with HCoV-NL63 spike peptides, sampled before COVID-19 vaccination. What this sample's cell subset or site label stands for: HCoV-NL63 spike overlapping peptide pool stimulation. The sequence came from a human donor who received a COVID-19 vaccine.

The DNA reads TGTGCCAGCAGCCCCGTCAGGGGGCAAGAGACCCAGTACTTC. The resulting protein is CASSPVRGQETQYF. The chain is assembled from TRBV3-1 (or the pseudogene TRBV3-2) and TRBJ2-5, with 7 middle bases fitting TRBD1. V loses 4 bases at its end and J loses 2 bases; junction bases beyond the gene matches: 4. The germline V gene encodes CDR1 LGHDT and CDR2 YNNKEL (reference sequence). From its cysteine to its phenylalanine, the CDR3 spans 14 amino acids. Left in the record is the CDR3 DNA by itself, 42 bases read in frame from the first base.